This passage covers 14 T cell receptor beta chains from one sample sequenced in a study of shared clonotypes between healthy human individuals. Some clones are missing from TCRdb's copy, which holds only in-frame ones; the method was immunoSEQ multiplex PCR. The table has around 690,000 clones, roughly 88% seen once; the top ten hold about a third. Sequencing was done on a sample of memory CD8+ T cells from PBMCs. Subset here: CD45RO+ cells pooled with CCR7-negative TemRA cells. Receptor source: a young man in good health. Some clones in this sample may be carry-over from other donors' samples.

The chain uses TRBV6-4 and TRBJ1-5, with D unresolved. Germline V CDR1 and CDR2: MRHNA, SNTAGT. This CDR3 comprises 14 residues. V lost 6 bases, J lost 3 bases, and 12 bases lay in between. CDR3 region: CASRSGPLNQPQHF. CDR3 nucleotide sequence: TGTGCCAGCAGGTCTGGCCCCCTCAATCAGCCCCAGCATTTT.

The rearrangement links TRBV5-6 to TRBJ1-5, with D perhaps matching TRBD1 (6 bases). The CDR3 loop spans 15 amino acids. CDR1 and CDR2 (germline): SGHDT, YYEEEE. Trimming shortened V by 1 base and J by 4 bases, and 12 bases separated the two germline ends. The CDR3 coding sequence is TGTGCCAGCAGCTTGTTTCGCAGGGGAAATCAGCCCCAGCATTTT. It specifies CASSLFRRGNQPQHF. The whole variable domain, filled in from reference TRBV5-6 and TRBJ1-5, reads DAGVTQSPTHLIKTRGQQVTLRCSPKSGHDTVSWYQQALGQGPQFIFQYYEEEERQRGNFPDRFSGHQFPNYSSELNVNALLLGDSALYLCASSLFRRGNQPQHFGDGTRLSIL.

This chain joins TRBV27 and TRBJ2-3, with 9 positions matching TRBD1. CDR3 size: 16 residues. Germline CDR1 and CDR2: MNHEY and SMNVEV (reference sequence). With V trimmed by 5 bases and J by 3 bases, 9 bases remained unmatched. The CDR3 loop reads CASSPNRGQVTDTQYF. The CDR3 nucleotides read TGTGCCAGCAGTCCAAACAGGGGGCAAGTAACAGATACGCAGTATTTT.

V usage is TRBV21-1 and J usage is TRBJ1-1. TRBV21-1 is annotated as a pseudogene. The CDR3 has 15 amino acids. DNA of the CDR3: TGTGCCAGCAGCATCCCCGTCCCTGGGAACACTGAAGCTTTCTTT. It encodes CASSIPVPGNTEAFF.

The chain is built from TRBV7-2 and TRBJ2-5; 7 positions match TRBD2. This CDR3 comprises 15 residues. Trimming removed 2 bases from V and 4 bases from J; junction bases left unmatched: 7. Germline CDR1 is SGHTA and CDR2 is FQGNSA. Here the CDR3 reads CASSLNGGEGETQYF. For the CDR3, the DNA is TGTGCCAGCAGCTTAAACGGAGGGGAGGGAGAGACCCAGTACTTC.

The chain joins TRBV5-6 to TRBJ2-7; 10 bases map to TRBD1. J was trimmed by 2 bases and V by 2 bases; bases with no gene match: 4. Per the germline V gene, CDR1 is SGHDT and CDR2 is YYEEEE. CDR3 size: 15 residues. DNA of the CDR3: TGTGCCAGCAGCTTCCCCGGGACAGGGGCCTACGAGCAGTACTTC. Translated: CASSFPGTGAYEQYF.

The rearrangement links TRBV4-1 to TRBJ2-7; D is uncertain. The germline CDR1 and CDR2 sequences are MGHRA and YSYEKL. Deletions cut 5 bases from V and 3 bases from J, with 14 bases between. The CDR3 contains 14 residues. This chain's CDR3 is CASSFSGSGYEQYF. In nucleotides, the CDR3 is TGCGCCAGCAGCTTCTCCGGTAGTGGCTACGAGCAGTACTTC.

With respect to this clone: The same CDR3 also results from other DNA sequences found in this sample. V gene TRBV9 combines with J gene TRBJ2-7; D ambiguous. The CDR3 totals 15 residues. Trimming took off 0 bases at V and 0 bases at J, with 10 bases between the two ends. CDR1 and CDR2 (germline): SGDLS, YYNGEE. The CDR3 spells CASSVGLLSSYEQYF. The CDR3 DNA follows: TGTGCCAGCAGCGTAGGTCTGCTAAGCTCCTACGAGCAGTACTTC. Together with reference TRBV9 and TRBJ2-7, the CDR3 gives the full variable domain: DSGVTQTPKHLITATGQRVTLRCSPRSGDLSVYWYQQSLDQGLQFLIQYYNGEERAKGNILERFSAQQFPDLHSELNLSSLELGDSALYFCASSVGLLSSYEQYFGPGTRLTVT.

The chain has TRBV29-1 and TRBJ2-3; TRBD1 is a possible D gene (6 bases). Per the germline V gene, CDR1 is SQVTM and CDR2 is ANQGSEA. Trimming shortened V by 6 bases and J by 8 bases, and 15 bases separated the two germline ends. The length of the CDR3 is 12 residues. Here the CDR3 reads CSVMDSFGTQYF. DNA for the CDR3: TGCAGCGTCATGGACAGCTTTGGTACGCAGTATTTT.

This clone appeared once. The CDR3 coding sequence is TGTGCCAGCAGTCCTGGTCTCGCCGCTGAAGCTTTCTTT. Encoded protein: CASSPGLAAEAFF. The V gene is TRBV6-5, the J gene TRBJ1-1, with unresolved D. Germline-derived CDR1 and CDR2 are MNHEY and SVGAGI. The CDR3 runs 13 residues. The germline V and J ends were trimmed by 5 bases and 6 bases, with 13 bases remaining between them.

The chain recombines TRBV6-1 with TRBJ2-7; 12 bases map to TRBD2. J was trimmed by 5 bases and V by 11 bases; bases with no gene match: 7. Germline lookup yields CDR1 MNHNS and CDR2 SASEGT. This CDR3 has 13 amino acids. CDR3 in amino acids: CAARLAGDNEQYF. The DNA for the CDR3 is TGTGCCGCACGACTAGCGGGAGATAACGAGCAGTACTTC.

The CDR3 protein is CASSQRRMGFNEQYF. Written as DNA, the CDR3 is TGCGCCAGCAGCCAAAGGCGTATGGGGTTTAACGAGCAGTACTTC. The chain combines TRBV4-3 with TRBJ2-7; D gene unclear. The germline gives CDR1 LGHNA, CDR2 YSLEER. The germline V and J ends were trimmed by 2 bases and 5 bases, with 16 bases remaining between them. The CDR3 is 15 amino acids.

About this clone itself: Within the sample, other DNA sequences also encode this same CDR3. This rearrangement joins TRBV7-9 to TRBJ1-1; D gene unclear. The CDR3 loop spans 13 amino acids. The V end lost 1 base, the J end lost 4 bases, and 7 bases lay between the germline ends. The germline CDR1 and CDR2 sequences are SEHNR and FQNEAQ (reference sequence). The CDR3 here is CASSLGLGTEAFF. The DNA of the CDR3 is TGTGCCAGCAGCTTAGGTCTTGGCACTGAAGCTTTCTTT.

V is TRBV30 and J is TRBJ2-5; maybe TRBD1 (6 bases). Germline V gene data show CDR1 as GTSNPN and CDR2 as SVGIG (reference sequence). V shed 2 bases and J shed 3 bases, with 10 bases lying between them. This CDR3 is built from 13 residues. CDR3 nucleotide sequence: TGTGCCTGGAGTTTGGACAGCGAAGAGACCCAGTACTTC. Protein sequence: CAWSLDSEETQYF.